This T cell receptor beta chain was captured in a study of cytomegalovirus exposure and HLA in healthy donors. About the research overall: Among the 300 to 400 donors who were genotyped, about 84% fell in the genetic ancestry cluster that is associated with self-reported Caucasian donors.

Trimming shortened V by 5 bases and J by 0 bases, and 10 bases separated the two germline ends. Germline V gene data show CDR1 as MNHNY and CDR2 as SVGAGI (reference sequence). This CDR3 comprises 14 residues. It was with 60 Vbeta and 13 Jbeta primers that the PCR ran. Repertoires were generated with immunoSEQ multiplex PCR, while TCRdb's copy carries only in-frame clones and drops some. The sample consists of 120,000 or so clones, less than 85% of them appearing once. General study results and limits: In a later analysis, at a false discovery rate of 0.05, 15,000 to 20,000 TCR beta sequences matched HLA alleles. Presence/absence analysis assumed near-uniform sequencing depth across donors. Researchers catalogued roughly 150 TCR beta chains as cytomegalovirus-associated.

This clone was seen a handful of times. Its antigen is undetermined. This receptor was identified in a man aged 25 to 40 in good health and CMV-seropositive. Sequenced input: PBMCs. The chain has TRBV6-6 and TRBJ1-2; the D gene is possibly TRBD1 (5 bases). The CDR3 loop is CASSQGVANYGYTF. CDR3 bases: TGTGCCAGCAGTCAGGGTGTAGCTAACTATGGCTACACCTTC.